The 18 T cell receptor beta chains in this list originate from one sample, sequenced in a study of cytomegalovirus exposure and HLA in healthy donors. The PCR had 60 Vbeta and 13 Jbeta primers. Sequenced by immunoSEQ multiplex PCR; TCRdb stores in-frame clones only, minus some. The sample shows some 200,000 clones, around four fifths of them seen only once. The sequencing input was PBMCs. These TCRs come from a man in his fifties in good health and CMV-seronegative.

The CDR3 loop is CASSEQGATTEAFF. CDR3 nucleotides: TGTGCCAGCAGCGAACAGGGGGCGACCACTGAAGCTTTCTTT. The chain has TRBV11-2 and TRBJ1-1, with TRBD1 identical over 9 bases. The CDR3 covers 14 residues. V lost 5 bases and J lost 4; bases outside the gene matches: 5. Germline V gives CDR1 SGHAT, CDR2 FQNNGV.

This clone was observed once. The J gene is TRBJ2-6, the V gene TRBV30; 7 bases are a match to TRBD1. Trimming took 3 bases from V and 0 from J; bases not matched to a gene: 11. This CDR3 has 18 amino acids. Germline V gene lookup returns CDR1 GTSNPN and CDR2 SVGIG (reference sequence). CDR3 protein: CAWSIDRVPHSGANVLTF. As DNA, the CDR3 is TGTGCCTGGAGCATCGACAGGGTACCTCACTCTGGGGCCAACGTCCTGACTTTC.

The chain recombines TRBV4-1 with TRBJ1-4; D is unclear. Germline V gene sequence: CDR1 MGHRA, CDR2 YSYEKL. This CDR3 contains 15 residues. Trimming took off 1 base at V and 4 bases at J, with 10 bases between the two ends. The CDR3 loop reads CASSQVQNFNEKLFF. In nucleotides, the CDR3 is TGCGCCAGCAGCCAAGTCCAGAATTTTAATGAAAAACTGTTTTTT.

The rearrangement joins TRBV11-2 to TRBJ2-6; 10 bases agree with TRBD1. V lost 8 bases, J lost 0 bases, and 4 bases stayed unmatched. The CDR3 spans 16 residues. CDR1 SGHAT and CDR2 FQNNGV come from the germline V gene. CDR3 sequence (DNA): TGTGCCAGCGGGGGGACAGGGGTCTCTGGGGCCAACGTCCTGACTTTC. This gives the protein CASGGTGVSGANVLTF.

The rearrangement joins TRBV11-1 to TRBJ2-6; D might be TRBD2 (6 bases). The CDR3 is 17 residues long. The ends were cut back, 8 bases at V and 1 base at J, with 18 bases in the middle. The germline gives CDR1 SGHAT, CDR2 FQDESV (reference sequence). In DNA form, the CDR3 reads TGTGCCAGCGACCAGGGAGGAGCTGGATCTGGGGCCAACGTCCTGACTTTC. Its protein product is CASDQGGAGSGANVLTF.

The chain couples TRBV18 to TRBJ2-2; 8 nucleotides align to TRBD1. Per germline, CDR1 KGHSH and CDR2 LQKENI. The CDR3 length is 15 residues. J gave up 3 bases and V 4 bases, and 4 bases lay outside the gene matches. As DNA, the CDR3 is TGTGCCAGCTCACTGATGACAGGGGACACCGGGGAGCTGTTTTTT. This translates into CASSLMTGDTGELFF. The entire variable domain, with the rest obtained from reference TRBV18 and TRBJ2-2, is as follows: NAGVMQNPRHLVRRRGQEARLRCSPMKGHSHVYWYRQLPEEGLKFMVYLQKENIIDESGMPKERFSAEFPKEGPSILRIQQVVRGDSAAYFCASSLMTGDTGELFFGEGSRLTVL.

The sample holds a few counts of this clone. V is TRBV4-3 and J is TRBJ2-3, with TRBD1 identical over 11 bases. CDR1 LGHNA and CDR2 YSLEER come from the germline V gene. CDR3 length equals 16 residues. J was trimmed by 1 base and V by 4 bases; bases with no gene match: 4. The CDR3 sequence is CASSLGQGAGTDTQYF. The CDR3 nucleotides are TGCGCCAGCAGCCTAGGACAGGGGGCGGGCACAGATACGCAGTATTTT.

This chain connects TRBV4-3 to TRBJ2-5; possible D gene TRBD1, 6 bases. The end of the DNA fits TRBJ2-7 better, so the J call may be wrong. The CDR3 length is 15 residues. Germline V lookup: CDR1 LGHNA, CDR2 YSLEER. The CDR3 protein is CASSQGAKGPYEQYF. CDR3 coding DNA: TGCGCCAGCAGCCAGGGGGCCAAGGGTCCCTACGAGCAGTACTTC.

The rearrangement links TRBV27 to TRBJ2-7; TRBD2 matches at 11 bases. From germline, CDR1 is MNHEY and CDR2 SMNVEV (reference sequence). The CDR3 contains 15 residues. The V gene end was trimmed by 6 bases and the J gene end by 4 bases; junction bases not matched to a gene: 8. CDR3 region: CASRSAGLAAYEQYF. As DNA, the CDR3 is TGTGCCAGCAGATCGGCGGGACTAGCGGCTTACGAGCAGTACTTC.

The CDR3 bases are TGCGCCAGCAGCCAAGATGCGGTGCGGCGGGGGGGAAACACCGGGGAGCTGTTTTTT. This codes for CASSQDAVRRGGNTGELFF. V is TRBV4-1 and J is TRBJ2-2, with 9 bases aligning to TRBD2. CDR1 and CDR2 from the germline V gene are MGHRA and YSYEKL. V shed 0 bases, J shed 2 bases, and the junction held 10 bases outside the gene matches. The CDR3 length is 19 residues.

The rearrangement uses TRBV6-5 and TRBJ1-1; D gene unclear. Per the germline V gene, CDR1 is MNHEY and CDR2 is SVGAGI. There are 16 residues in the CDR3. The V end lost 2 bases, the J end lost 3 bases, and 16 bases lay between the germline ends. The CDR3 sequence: CASSYNGGRFDTEAFF. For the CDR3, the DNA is TGTGCCAGCAGTTACAACGGAGGGCGCTTCGACACTGAAGCTTTCTTT.

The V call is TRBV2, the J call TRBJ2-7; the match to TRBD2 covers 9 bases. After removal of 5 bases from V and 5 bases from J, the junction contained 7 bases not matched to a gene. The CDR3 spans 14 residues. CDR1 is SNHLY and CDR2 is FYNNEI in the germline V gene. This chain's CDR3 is CASSRAGGRNEQYF. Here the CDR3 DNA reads TGTGCCAGCAGTCGGGCGGGGGGGCGGAACGAGCAGTACTTC.

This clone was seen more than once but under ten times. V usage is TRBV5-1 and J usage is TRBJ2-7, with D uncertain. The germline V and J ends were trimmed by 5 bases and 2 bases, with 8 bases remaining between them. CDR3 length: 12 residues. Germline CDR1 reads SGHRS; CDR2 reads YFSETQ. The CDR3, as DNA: TGCGCCAGCAGTGGCACTACCTACGAGCAGTACTTC. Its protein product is CASSGTTYEQYF.

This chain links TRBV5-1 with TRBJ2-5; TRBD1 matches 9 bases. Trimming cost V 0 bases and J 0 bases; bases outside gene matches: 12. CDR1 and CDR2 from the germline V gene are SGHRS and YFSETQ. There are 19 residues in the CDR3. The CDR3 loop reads CASSLAGTGNIGYQETQYF. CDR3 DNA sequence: TGCGCCAGCAGCTTGGCTGGGACAGGGAACATTGGGTACCAAGAGACCCAGTACTTC.

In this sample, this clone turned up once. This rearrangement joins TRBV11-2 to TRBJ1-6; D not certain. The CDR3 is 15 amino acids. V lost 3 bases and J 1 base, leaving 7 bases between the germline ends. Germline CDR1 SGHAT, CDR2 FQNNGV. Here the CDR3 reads CASSFRDSYNSPLHF. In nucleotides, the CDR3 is TGTGCCAGCAGCTTCCGGGATTCCTATAATTCACCCCTCCACTTT.

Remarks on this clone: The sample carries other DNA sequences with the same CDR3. Here the CDR3 DNA reads TGTGCCAGCAGCTTGGTGGGGGGAAGCTACGAGCAGTACTTC. Its protein product is CASSLVGGSYEQYF. This chain links TRBV5-4 with TRBJ2-7, with D maybe TRBD2 (6 bases). The CDR3 consists of 14 residues. Germline CDR1 is SGHNT and CDR2 is YYREEE (reference sequence). Trimming removed 0 bases from V and 3 bases from J, with 10 bases in between.

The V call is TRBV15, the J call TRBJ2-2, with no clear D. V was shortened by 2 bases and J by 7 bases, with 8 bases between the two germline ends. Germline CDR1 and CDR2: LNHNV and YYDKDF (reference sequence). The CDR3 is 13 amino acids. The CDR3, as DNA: TGTGCCACCAGCAGACCCCCCGTCGGGGAGCTGTTTTTT. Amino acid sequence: CATSRPPVGELFF.

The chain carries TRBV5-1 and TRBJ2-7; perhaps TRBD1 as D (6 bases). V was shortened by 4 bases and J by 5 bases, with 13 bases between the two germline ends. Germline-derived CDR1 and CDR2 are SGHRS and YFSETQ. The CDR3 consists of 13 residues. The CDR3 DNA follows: TGCGCCAGCAGCCTCTTACAGGGCCACGAGCAGTACTTC. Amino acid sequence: CASSLLQGHEQYF.